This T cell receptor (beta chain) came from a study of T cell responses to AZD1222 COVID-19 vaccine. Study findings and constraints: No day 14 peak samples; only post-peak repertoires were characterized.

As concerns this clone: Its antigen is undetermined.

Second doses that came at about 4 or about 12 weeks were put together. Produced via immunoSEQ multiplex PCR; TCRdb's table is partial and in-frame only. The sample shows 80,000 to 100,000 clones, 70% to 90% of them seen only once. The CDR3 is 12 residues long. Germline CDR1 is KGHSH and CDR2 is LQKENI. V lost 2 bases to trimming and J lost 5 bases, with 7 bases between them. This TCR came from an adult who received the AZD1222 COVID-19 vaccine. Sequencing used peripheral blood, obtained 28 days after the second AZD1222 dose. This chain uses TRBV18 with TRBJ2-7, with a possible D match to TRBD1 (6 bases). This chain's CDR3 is CASSPNRDEQYV. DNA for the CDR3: TGTGCCAGCTCACCAAACAGGGACGAGCAGTACGTC.